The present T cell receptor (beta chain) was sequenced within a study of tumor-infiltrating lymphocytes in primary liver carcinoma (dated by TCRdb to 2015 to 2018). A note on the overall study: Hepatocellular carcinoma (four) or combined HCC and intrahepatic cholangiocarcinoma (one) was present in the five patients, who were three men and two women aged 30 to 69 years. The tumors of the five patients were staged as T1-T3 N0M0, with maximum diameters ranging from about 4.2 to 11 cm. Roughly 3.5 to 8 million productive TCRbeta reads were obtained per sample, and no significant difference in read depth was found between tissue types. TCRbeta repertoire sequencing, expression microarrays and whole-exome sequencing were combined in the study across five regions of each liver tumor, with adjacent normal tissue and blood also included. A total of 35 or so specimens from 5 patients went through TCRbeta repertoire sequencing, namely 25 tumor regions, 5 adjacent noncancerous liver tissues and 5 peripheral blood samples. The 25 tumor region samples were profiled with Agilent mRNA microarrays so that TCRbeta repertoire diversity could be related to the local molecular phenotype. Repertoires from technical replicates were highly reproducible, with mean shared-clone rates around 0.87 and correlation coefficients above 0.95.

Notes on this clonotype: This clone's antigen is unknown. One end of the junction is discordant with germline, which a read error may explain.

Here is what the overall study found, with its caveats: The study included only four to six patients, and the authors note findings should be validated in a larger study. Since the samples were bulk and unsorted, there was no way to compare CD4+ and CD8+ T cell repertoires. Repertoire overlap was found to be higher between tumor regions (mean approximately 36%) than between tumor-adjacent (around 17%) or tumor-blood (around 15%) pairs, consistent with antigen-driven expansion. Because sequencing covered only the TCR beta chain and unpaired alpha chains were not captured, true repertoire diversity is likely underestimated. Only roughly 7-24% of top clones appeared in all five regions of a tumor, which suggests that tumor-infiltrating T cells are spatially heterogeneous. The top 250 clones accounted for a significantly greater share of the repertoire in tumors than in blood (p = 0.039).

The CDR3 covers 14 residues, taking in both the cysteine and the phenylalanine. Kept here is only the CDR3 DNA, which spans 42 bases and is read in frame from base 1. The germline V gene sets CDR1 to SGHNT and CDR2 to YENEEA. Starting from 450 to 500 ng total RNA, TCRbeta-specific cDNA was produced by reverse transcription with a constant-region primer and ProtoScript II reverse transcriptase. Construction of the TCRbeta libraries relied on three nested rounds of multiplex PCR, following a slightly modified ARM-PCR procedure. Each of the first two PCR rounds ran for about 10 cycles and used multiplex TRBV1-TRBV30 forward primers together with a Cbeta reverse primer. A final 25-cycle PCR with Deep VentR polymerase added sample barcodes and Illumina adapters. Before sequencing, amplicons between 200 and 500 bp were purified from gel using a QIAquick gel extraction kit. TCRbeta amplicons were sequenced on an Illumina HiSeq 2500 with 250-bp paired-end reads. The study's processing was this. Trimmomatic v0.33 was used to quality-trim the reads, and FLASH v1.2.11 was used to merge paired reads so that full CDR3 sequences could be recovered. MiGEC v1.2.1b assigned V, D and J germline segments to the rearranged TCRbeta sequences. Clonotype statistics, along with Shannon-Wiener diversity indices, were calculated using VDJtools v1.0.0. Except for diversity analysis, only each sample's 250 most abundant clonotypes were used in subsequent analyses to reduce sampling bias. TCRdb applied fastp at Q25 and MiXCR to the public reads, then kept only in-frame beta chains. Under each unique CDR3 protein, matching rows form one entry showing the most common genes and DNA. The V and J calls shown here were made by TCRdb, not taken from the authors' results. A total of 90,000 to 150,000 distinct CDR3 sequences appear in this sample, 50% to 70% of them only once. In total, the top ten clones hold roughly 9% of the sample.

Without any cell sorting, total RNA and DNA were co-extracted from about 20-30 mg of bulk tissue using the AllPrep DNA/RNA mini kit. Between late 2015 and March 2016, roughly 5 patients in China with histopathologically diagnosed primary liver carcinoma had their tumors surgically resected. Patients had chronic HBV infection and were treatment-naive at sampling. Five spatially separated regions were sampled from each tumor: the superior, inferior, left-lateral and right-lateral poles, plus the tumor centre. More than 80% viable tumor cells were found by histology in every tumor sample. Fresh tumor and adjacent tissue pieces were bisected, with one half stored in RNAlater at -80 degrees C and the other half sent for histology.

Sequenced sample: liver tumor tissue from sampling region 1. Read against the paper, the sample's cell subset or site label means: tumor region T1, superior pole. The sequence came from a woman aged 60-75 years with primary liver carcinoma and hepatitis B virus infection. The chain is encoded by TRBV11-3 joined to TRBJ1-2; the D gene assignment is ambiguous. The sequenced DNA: TGTGCCAGCAGCCATATCGACATGAAGGGTGGCTACGCCTTC. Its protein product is CASSHIDMKGGYAF.